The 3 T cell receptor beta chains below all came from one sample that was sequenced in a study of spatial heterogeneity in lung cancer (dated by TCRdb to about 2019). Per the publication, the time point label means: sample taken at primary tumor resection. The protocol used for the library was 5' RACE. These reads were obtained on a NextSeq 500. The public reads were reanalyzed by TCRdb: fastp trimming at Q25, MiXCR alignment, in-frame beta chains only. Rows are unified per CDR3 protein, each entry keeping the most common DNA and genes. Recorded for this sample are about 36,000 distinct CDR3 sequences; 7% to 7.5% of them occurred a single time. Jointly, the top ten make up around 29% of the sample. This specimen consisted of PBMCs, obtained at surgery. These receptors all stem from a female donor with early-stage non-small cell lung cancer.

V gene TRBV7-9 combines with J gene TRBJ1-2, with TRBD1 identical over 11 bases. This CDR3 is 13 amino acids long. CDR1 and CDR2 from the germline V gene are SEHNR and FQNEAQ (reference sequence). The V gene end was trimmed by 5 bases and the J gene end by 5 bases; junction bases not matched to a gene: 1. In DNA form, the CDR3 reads TGTGCCAGCAGCGGGACAGGGGGTTATGGCTACACCTTC. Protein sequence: CASSGTGGYGYTF.

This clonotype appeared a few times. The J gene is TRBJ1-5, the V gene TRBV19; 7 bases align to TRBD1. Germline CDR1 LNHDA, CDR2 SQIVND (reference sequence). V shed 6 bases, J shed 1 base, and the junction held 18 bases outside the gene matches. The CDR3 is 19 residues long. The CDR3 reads CASSPILNRGSTSNQPQHF. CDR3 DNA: TGTGCCAGTAGCCCCATCCTCAACAGGGGATCGACGAGCAATCAGCCCCAGCATTTT.

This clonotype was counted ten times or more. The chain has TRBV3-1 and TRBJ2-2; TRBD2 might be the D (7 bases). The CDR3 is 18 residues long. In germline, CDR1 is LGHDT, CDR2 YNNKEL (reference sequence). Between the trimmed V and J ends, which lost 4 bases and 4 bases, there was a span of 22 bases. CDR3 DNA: TGTGCCAGCAGCCGACAACAGGGAGGGGTTTTGGCCACCGGGGAGCTGTTTTTT. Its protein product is CASSRQQGGVLATGELFF.